Here is one T cell receptor (beta chain) with its context. These data come from a study of beta chain features in type 1 diabetes. The entirety of the isolated RNA underwent reverse transcription, so expressed TCRB transcripts were sequenced. Only in-frame clones appear in the TCRdb table, and some are missing; sequencing was by immunoSEQ multiplex PCR. This table has about 150,000 clones, more than 9.5% appearing once. The CDR3 loop spans 13 amino acids. Germline trimming cut 6 bases from V and 1 base from J; bases unmatched to any gene: 4. The V gene's germline CDR1 is SQVTM and CDR2 ANQGSEA. This clonotype was sampled from a young man in good health. Sample: central memory CD4+ T cells from blood. The rearrangement joins TRBV29-1 to TRBJ2-7; 9 positions agree with TRBD1. CDR3 coding DNA: TGCAGCGTGCCGGGACAGGGTTCCTACGAGCAGTACTTC. Residues: CSVPGQGSYEQYF.